The 6 T cell receptor beta chains in this list originate from one sample, sequenced in a study of identical twins. TCRdb itself ran the 5' RACE reads through MiXCR, one entry per CDR3 protein. The sample has approximately 1.8 million distinct CDR3 sequences, roughly 35% seen once. The sample was cord blood. Every receptor here comes from a newborn girl in good health.

V and J are TRBV4-1 and TRBJ1-5; no definite D call. Germline CDR1 MGHRA, CDR2 YSYEKL. The CDR3 runs 15 residues. Trimming stripped 2 bases from V and 3 bases from J, with 11 bases between. The CDR3 loop reads CASSQTGLPNQPQHF. Written as DNA, the CDR3 is TGCGCCAGCAGCCAAACTGGACTACCCAATCAGCCCCAGCATTTT.

This sequence joins TRBV6-1 and TRBJ1-1; TRBD1 is a possible D gene (5 bases). The CDR3 is 13 residues long. The ends were cut back, 6 bases at V and 3 bases at J, with 11 bases in the middle. The V gene's germline CDR1 is MNHNS and CDR2 SASEGT. CDR3 bases: TGTGCCAGCAGGGGAGGAGGGGACACTGAAGCTTTCTTT. Residues: CASRGGGDTEAFF.

This clonotype was counted between two and nine times. This chain uses TRBV12-3 or TRBV12-4 with TRBJ2-7; TRBD1 might be the D (6 bases). V lost 9 bases, J lost 5 bases, and 11 bases lay in between. The CDR3 runs 11 residues. The CDR3 here is CASTGQDEQYF. For the CDR3, the DNA is TGTGCCAGTACAGGGCAGGACGAGCAGTACTTC.

This clonotype was seen only a few times. The chain has TRBV5-1 and TRBJ2-7; TRBD1 might be the D (5 bases). Trimming cost V 4 bases and J 3 bases, with 17 bases left between them. CDR1 and CDR2 from the germline V gene are SGHRS and YFSETQ. This CDR3 has 15 residues. The CDR3 sequence: CASSLHQGVDYEQYF. The CDR3 region has the DNA TGCGCCAGCAGCCTTCACCAGGGTGTAGACTACGAGCAGTACTTC.

In this sample, this clonotype turned up many times. This chain connects TRBV10-3 to TRBJ2-5, with a possible D match to TRBD1 (6 bases). CDR3 length: 10 residues. CDR1 and CDR2 from the germline V gene are ENHRY and SYGVKD. Deletions cut 11 bases from V and 5 bases from J, with 9 bases between. CDR3 DNA: TGTGCCGCAGGGGTGGAGACCCAGTACTTC. This sequence encodes CAAGVETQYF.

This clonotype was seen at least ten times. The chain employs TRBV27 and TRBJ1-1, with unresolved D. This CDR3 is built from 13 residues. Germline CDR1 and CDR2: MNHEY and SMNVEV (reference sequence). Trimming removed 2 bases at V and 5 bases at J, with 9 bases between. CDR3 sequence: CASSLGRRTEAFF. In DNA form, the CDR3 reads TGTGCCAGCAGTTTAGGGAGAAGGACTGAAGCTTTCTTT.